This entry lists 5 T cell receptor beta chains sequenced from one sample in a study of technical replicates of blood from a few donors. Using immunoSEQ multiplex PCR, the repertoire was profiled, and TCRdb retains in-frame clones only, with some absent. The data show tens of thousands of clones, with around 94% seen just once and roughly 0.23% held by the top ten. Material: T cells isolated from PBMCs. The receptor set was obtained from a human donor in good health.

The chain carries TRBV2 and TRBJ2-3; no clear D. The CDR3 extends over 12 amino acids. Trimming took off 7 bases at V and 0 bases at J, with 5 bases between the two ends. CDR1 is SNHLY, CDR2 FYNNEI, per germline. CDR3 loop: CASMTSTDTQYF. CDR3 DNA sequence: TGTGCCAGCATGACTAGCACAGATACGCAGTATTTT.

This CDR3 is CASSGPSLGGLYEQYF. The CDR3 coding sequence is TGTGCCAGCAGCGGACCTTCGCTAGGGGGCCTCTACGAGCAGTACTTC. This chain uses TRBV11-2 with TRBJ2-7; the match to TRBD1 covers 7 bases. The CDR3 length is 16 residues. With 5 bases clipped from V and 3 bases from J, the junction kept 13 bases outside the gene matches. Germline V CDR1 and CDR2: SGHAT, FQNNGV.

This clone was seen once. This sequence joins TRBV19 and TRBJ1-4, with a tentative D call TRBD1 (5 bases). V dropped 3 bases and J dropped 7 bases, with 21 bases sitting between them. Germline CDR1 and CDR2: LNHDA and SQIVND (reference sequence). The CDR3 sequence is 17 residues long. CDR3 in DNA: TGTGCCAGTAGTATCCCAACGAGCGGGGGGTATGGTGAAAAACTGTTTTTT. Protein product: CASSIPTSGGYGEKLFF. Using reference TRBV19 and TRBJ1-4 for the parts outside the CDR3, the full variable domain is DGGITQSPKYLFRKEGQNVTLSCEQNLNHDAMYWYRQDPGQGLRLIYYSQIVNDFQKGDIAEGYSVSREKKESFPLTVTSAQKNPTAFYLCASSIPTSGGYGEKLFFGSGTQLSVL.

The V and J genes are TRBV18 and TRBJ2-1; D may be TRBD2 (6 bases). This CDR3 has 16 amino acids. Per germline, CDR1 KGHSH and CDR2 LQKENI. V lost 3 bases to trimming and J lost 0 bases, with 12 bases between them. CDR3: CASSPAVGGSYNEQFF. The CDR3 nucleotides read TGTGCCAGCTCACCCGCCGTGGGGGGCTCCTACAATGAGCAGTTCTTC.

This chain joins TRBV18 and TRBJ1-4, with 8 positions matching TRBD1. In germline, CDR1 is KGHSH, CDR2 LQKENI. There are 21 residues in the CDR3. V lost 0 bases to trimming and J lost 1 base; unmatched junction nucleotides: 16. In nucleotides, the CDR3 is TGTGCCAGCTCACCACCCAGCAGGGGGCGCGGAAAAGGTGGAACTAATGAAAAACTGTTTTTT. Its translation: CASSPPSRGRGKGGTNEKLFF.